The T cell receptor beta chain described here comes from a study of CD8+ T cells in alopecia areata. About the research overall: The authors grafted skin from approximately 6-13-month-old C3H/HeJ donors with spontaneous alopecia onto roughly 6-11-week-old female C3H/HeJ mice. Study-wide findings and caveats: Affected lesional scalp, above all in alopecia totalis/universalis, was more clonal than normal scalp. The study found TCR sharing across patients less clear than in mice, possibly for HLA reasons.

Pooled cells of cutaneous lymph node origin were sorted on CD4, CD8alpha, NKG2D, NKG2ACE and other markers. Investigators isolated RNA and reverse transcribed it into cDNA to act as the sequencing template. Some clones are missing from TCRdb's copy, which holds only in-frame ones; the method was immunoSEQ multiplex PCR. There are under 350,000 clones in the sample, none observed a single time. V lost 0 bases and J lost 3; bases outside the gene matches: 3. The CDR3 has 15 amino acids. Germline CDR1 and CDR2: GKSSPN and SITVG. In its sample, this clone was seen a few times. Its antigen is unidentified. Any gene name here is a mouse gene name. The read terminates 4 residues before the CDR3 end, so the remaining end is supplied by the germline J gene. The sample has other DNA sequences that encode this CDR3 too.

Sequencing used CD4+ T cells sorted from a lymph node. This chain links TRBV31 with TRBJ2-1; TRBD2 aligns across 9 bases. This clonotype originated in a C3H/HeJ mouse with alopecia areata. The mice in this strain carry MHC haplotype H2-k. The sequenced part of the CDR3 DNA is TGTGCCTGGAGTCTCGGCTGGGGGGGCTATGCT. It is translated as CAWSLGWGGYA. In full, the CDR3 is CAWSLGWGGYAEQFF.